Described below is a single TCR beta chain sequence and its context. Use of 60 Vbeta and 13 Jbeta primers characterized the PCR. The protocol was immunoSEQ multiplex PCR, while the TCRdb copy is restricted to in-frame clones and leaves out a portion. The sample lists around 150,000 clones, around four fifths occurring once. These data originate in a study of cytomegalovirus exposure and HLA in healthy donors. CDR1 SGHRS and CDR2 YFSETQ come from the germline V gene. CDR3 size: 12 residues. With 0 bases removed from V and 4 bases from J, the gap between germline ends came to 5 bases. The sequence derives from a male donor in good health and CMV-seronegative. This sequence joins TRBV5-1 and TRBJ2-7; possible D gene TRBD1, 5 bases. Specimen: PBMCs. The CDR3 reads CASSLGQYEQYF. The CDR3 DNA sequence: TGCGCCAGCAGCTTGGGACAGTACGAGCAGTACTTC.